The subject of this entry is one T cell receptor beta chain. Per the germline V gene, CDR1 is SGHVS and CDR2 is FQNEAQ. Trimming at V came to 5 bases and at J to 4 bases, leaving 4 bases not matched to a gene. CDR3 length: 15 residues. The sample comes from a study of blood T cell repertoires in COVID-19. The data were produced by immunoSEQ multiplex PCR, yet TCRdb's version contains in-frame clones alone and is incomplete. The top ten clones hold roughly 10% of a sample with about 140,000 clones, more than 65% of them seen once. The receptor's source is a man aged 60 to 75 with active or convalescent COVID-19. Sequencing was done on a sample of peripheral blood. The V call is TRBV7-8, the J call TRBJ1-6; TRBD1 matches 8 bases. CDR3 loop: CASSLRTGYNSPLHF. DNA of the CDR3: TGTGCCAGCAGCCTACGGACAGGGTATAATTCACCCCTCCACTTT.